There are many counts of the clone carrying this TCR beta chain. Its target is not known. This record comes from a study of CD8 T cells in ankylosing spondylitis. General study results and limits: Clones tied to disease were said to be significantly enriched in matched ankylosing spondylitis synovial fluid.

TCRdb re-derived calls from the 5' RACE reads in MiXCR, one entry per CDR3 protein. Here the sample spans 200,000 to 250,000 distinct CDR3 sequences, about 10% being singletons. V lost 0 bases and J lost 0; bases outside the gene matches: 7. Germline V gives CDR1 SGDLS, CDR2 YYNGEE. CDR3 length: 19 residues. Sequences were obtained from blood, either unsorted or a sorted T cell fraction (not recorded which). The source of this sequence is a male donor with ankylosing spondylitis or in good health (not recorded which). The chain links TRBV9 to TRBJ2-4, with TRBD2 identical over 12 bases. CDR3 protein: CASSVEGLAGNLAKNIQYF. The DNA for the CDR3 is TGTGCCAGCAGCGTAGAAGGACTAGCGGGGAATCTAGCCAAAAACATTCAGTACTTC.